These 10 T cell receptor beta chains came from one sample sequenced in a study of neurological immune-mediated disorders. Documented time point: longitudinal time-point 3. Via MiXCR, TCRdb re-called the 5' RACE reads, giving one row per CDR3 protein. The table includes more than 50,000 distinct CDR3 sequences, approximately 8.4% detected once. Material for sequencing was PBMCs. The source of these receptors is a woman between 40 and 50 years old in good health.

This clonotype was counted many times. This sequence joins TRBV4-3 and TRBJ2-4, with TRBD2 as a possible D gene (5 bases). V dropped 1 base and J dropped 0 bases, with 10 bases sitting between them. This CDR3 comprises 16 residues. Germline V CDR1 and CDR2: LGHNA, YSLEER. The CDR3 is CASSQAVGLAKNIQYF. The CDR3 nucleotides read TGCGCCAGCAGCCAAGCTGTCGGACTAGCCAAAAACATTCAGTACTTC.

At least ten counts were recorded for this clonotype. The V call is TRBV3-1, the J call TRBJ2-1, with 13 positions matching TRBD2. This CDR3 has 14 residues. Germline V lookup: CDR1 LGHDT, CDR2 YNNKEL (reference sequence). Losses at the gene ends were 1 base for V and 9 bases for J; bases not matched to a gene: 0. Written as DNA, the CDR3 is TGTGCCAGCAGCCAAGGACTAGCGGGGGGTGAGCAGTTCTTC. Residues: CASSQGLAGGEQFF.

This clonotype has a count of ten or more. This rearrangement joins TRBV20-1 to TRBJ2-3; TRBD2 agrees at 8 bases. Per germline, CDR1 DFQATT and CDR2 SNEGSKA (reference sequence). The CDR3 extends over 14 amino acids. Germline trimming cut 3 bases from V and 5 bases from J; bases unmatched to any gene: 7. This CDR3 reads CSASGRAGRDTQYF. CDR3 sequence (DNA): TGCAGTGCTAGCGGGAGGGCCGGGAGAGATACGCAGTATTTT.

In this sample, this clonotype turned up many times. The J gene is TRBJ1-2, the V gene TRBV20-1; D remains ambiguous. With 1 base removed from V and 0 bases from J, the gap between germline ends came to 12 bases. The CDR3 is 15 residues long. Germline assignment: CDR1 DFQATT and CDR2 SNEGSKA (reference sequence). CDR3 sequence: CSARGTAASNYGYTF. For the CDR3, the DNA is TGCAGTGCTAGAGGGACGGCTGCTTCTAACTATGGCTACACCTTC.

This clonotype was counted ten times or more. CDR3 in DNA: TGCGCCAGCAGCCAAGTCGGGAACATTCAGTACTTC. Translated: CASSQVGNIQYF. The chain links TRBV4-3 to TRBJ2-4; D gene uncertain. The germline V gene has CDR1 LGHNA and CDR2 YSLEER. The V end was cut by 1 base, the J end by 7 bases, with 5 bases between. The CDR3 has 12 residues.

This clonotype showed up just a few times. The rearrangement joins TRBV20-1 to TRBJ1-1; the match to TRBD1 covers 9 bases. There are 13 residues in the CDR3. V shed 0 bases and J 6 bases; nucleotides not matched to a gene: 2. Per germline, CDR1 DFQATT and CDR2 SNEGSKA (reference sequence). CDR3 in amino acids: CSARDRQGAEAFF. CDR3 nucleotide sequence: TGCAGTGCTAGAGACCGACAGGGGGCTGAAGCTTTCTTT.

There are many counts of this clonotype. The rearrangement joins TRBV14 to TRBJ2-7, with a tentative D call TRBD2 (5 bases). Germline values: CDR1 SGHDN, CDR2 FVKESK. The V end was cut by 2 bases, the J end by 2 bases, with 13 bases between. The CDR3 consists of 15 residues. The CDR3 nucleotides read TGTGCCAGCAGCCAATCGGGGTGGTACCCCTACGAGCAGTACTTC. It codes for CASSQSGWYPYEQYF.

This clonotype was found a few times. The V gene is TRBV3-1, the J gene TRBJ2-3; TRBD2 matches 12 bases. Germline V CDR1 and CDR2: LGHDT, YNNKEL (reference sequence). The CDR3 has 15 amino acids. Trimming cost V 4 bases and J 7 bases; bases outside gene matches: 6. The CDR3 sequence: CASSPSSGGANTQYF. CDR3 nucleotide sequence: TGTGCCAGCAGCCCGTCTAGCGGGGGGGCAAATACGCAGTATTTT.

This clonotype was seen ten or more times. This chain uses TRBV6-5 with TRBJ2-5; 7 nucleotides align to TRBD1. After removal of 2 bases from V and 4 bases from J, the junction contained 7 bases not matched to a gene. Per the germline V gene, CDR1 is MNHEY and CDR2 is SVGAGI. This CDR3 is built from 15 residues. The CDR3 region has the DNA TGTGCCAGCAGTTACAGGGGGCTCGCTGGAGAGACCCAGTACTTC. Translating it yields CASSYRGLAGETQYF.

Ten or more counts support this clonotype. The chain is built from TRBV6-2 or TRBV6-3 and TRBJ2-7; D is unclear. The CDR3 is 13 amino acids. Germline CDR1 MNHEY, CDR2 SVGEGT. Trimming stripped 7 bases from V and 0 bases from J, with 10 bases between. Written as DNA, the CDR3 is TGTGCCAGCAACCGCGTGAACTCCTACGAGCAGTACTTC. This sequence encodes CASNRVNSYEQYF.